This TCR beta chain derives from a study of vaccination and CD4 T cells after COVID-19. Study-level background: Following dose two, a median about 70 days (range 14 to 241) passed before post-vaccine samples were taken.

V gave up 6 bases and J gave up 4 bases; unmatched junction bases: 7. CDR1 is MNHNS and CDR2 is SASEGT in the germline V gene. The CDR3 has 15 residues. As concerns this clonotype: Its antigen is unknown.

At the Johns Hopkins FTIC core, DNA taken from cultured CD4+ T cells was sequenced by way of the Oncomine TCR Beta short-read assay. Using its own MiXCR run on the PCR reads, TCRdb lists one record per CDR3 protein. Here the sample spans some 11,000 distinct CDR3 sequences, around a third being singletons. Treatment in this sample: roughly 10-day PBMC culture with coronavirus spike peptide pools or control peptides (ViraFEST assay). Study outcomes and limitations: Vaccine-specific clones numbering 304 of 307 showed spike mono-reactivity in convalescent patients.

The receptor was derived from a human donor who received a COVID-19 vaccine. The starting material was CD4+ T cells from blood, cultured in vitro, obtained before SARS-CoV-2 vaccination. V and J are TRBV6-1 and TRBJ1-1; TRBD1 agrees at 11 bases. The CDR3 sequence is CASSQGQGVGTEAFF. CDR3 in DNA: TGTGCCAGCAGCCAGGGACAGGGGGTCGGCACTGAAGCTTTCTTT.